The next 12 T cell receptor beta chains were all read from a single sample in a study of T cell responses to AZD1222 COVID-19 vaccine. TCRdb keeps only in-frame clones here, not all; method: immunoSEQ multiplex PCR. The data hold 100,000 to 150,000 clones, with roughly 92% observed a single time. Source: peripheral blood, taken 28 days after the second AZD1222 dose. These TCRs come from an adult who received the AZD1222 COVID-19 vaccine.

V gene TRBV9 combines with J gene TRBJ1-6; possibly TRBD1 for D (5 bases). The CDR3 is made up of 15 amino acids. V was clipped by 0 bases and J by 7 bases, with 11 bases between them. CDR1 and CDR2 (germline): SGDLS, YYNGEE. The CDR3 sequence: CASSVESQGNSPLHF. In DNA, the CDR3 is TGTGCCAGCAGCGTAGAGTCTCAGGGAAATTCACCCCTCCACTTT. The variable domain in full, with the rest retrieved from reference TRBV9 and TRBJ1-6, is DSGVTQTPKHLITATGQRVTLRCSPRSGDLSVYWYQQSLDQGLQFLIQYYNGEERAKGNILERFSAQQFPDLHSELNLSSLELGDSALYFCASSVESQGNSPLHFGNGTRLTVT.

The rearrangement uses TRBV24-1 and TRBJ2-2; either TRBD1 or TRBD2 may supply D (5 bases each). V lost 6 bases and J lost 0, with 25 bases in between. CDR1 and CDR2 from the germline V gene are KGHDR and SFDVKD. CDR3 length: 20 amino acids. The CDR3 loop is CATSNNRDPTRMANTGELFF. CDR3 bases: TGTGCCACCAGTAATAACCGGGACCCCACCCGGATGGCGAACACCGGGGAGCTGTTTTTT.

The chain links TRBV2 to TRBJ2-5, with 10 bases fitting TRBD2. The ends lost 3 bases at V and 4 bases at J; junction bases unmatched: 5. The germline V gene encodes CDR1 SNHLY and CDR2 FYNNEI. The CDR3 spans 15 residues. This chain's CDR3 is CASSDKRGGIETQYF. DNA of the CDR3: TGTGCCAGCAGTGACAAGCGGGGGGGCATAGAGACCCAGTACTTC.

V gene TRBV10-3 combines with J gene TRBJ1-6; D might be TRBD1 (5 bases). The ends were cut back, 6 bases at V and 6 bases at J, with 12 bases in the middle. The CDR3 length is 14 residues. CDR1 and CDR2 (germline): ENHRY, SYGVKD. The CDR3 DNA reads TGTGCCATCAGACCGGGACGGCTTAATTCACCCCTCCACTTT. It codes for CAIRPGRLNSPLHF.

The chain employs TRBV6-2 or TRBV6-3 and TRBJ2-2, with 12 bases aligning to TRBD2. After removal of 5 bases from V and 5 bases from J, the junction contained 12 bases not matched to a gene. Germline V CDR1 and CDR2: MNHEY, SVGEGT. The CDR3 runs to 18 residues. This CDR3 reads CASSTGLAGTPDTGELFF. CDR3 DNA: TGTGCCAGCAGTACTGGACTAGCGGGGACTCCCGATACCGGGGAGCTGTTTTTT.

This chain uses TRBV19 with TRBJ1-1; D remains unclear. CDR3 size: 12 residues. V lost 8 bases and J 3 bases, leaving 10 bases between the germline ends. CDR1 LNHDA and CDR2 SQIVND come from the germline V gene (reference sequence). CDR3 protein: CASGGSHTEAFF. The CDR3 region has the DNA TGTGCCAGTGGAGGATCCCACACTGAAGCTTTCTTT.

The chain is built from TRBV11-2 and TRBJ1-6; 9 nucleotides align to TRBD1. The CDR3 sequence is 14 residues long. CDR1 SGHAT and CDR2 FQNNGV come from the germline V gene. With 4 bases clipped from V and 10 bases from J, the junction kept 5 bases outside the gene matches. Written as DNA, the CDR3 is TGTGCCAGCAGCTGGGACAGGGTGGGCTCACCCCTCCACTTT. It specifies CASSWDRVGSPLHF.

The rearrangement uses TRBV28 and TRBJ1-4, with 7 bases aligning to TRBD1. Trimming removed 3 bases from V and 8 bases from J; junction bases left unmatched: 6. Germline V gene lookup returns CDR1 MDHEN and CDR2 SYDVKM. This CDR3 is built from 14 residues. CDR3 sequence: CASSLTGYLEKLFF. CDR3 nucleotides: TGTGCCAGCAGTTTGACAGGGTACTTGGAAAAACTGTTTTTT.

The rearrangement joins TRBV12-3 or TRBV12-4 to TRBJ2-3; D is unclear. V lost 3 bases to trimming and J lost 6 bases, with 7 bases between them. The CDR3 length is 12 residues. The CDR3 sequence is CASSFFPDTQYF. In DNA form, the CDR3 reads TGTGCCAGCAGTTTTTTCCCGGATACGCAGTATTTT.

The chain is built from TRBV12-3 or TRBV12-4 and TRBJ2-1, with D perhaps TRBD1 (6 bases). The CDR3 has 13 amino acids. The V end lost 0 bases, the J end lost 11 bases, and 11 bases lay between the germline ends. The DNA of the CDR3 is TGTGCCAGCAGTTTAGCTGCCGGGACAAAGCAGTTCTTC. It specifies CASSLAAGTKQFF.

This chain connects TRBV4-3 to TRBJ2-3; TRBD1 matches 10 bases. CDR3 length equals 16 residues. The germline CDR1 and CDR2 sequences are LGHNA and YSLEER. The trim removed 3 bases at V and 3 bases at J, leaving 6 bases unmatched. This CDR3 is CASSQGWDRGTDTQYF. Here the CDR3 DNA reads TGCGCCAGCAGCCAGGGATGGGACAGGGGAACAGATACGCAGTATTTT.

The chain couples TRBV5-1 to TRBJ1-1; the D is unclear. CDR1 is SGHRS and CDR2 is YFSETQ in the germline V gene. V shed 4 bases and J shed 0 bases, with 13 bases lying between them. The CDR3 contains 15 residues. The DNA for the CDR3 is TGCGCCAGCAGCCCCACCCTCGGTGTGAACACTGAAGCTTTCTTT. Its translation: CASSPTLGVNTEAFF.